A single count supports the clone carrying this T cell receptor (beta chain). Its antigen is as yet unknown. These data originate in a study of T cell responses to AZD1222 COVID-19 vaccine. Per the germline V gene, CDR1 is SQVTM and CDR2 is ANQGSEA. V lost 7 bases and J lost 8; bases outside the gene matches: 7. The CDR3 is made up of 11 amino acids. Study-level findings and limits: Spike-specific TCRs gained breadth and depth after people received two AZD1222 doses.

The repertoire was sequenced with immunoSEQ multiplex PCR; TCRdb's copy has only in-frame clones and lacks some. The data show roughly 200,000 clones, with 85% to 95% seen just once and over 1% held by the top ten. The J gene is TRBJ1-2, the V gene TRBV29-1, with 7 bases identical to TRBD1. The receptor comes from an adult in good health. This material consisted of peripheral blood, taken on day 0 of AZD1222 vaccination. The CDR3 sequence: CSDRGAKGYTF. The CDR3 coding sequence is TGCAGCGACAGGGGAGCAAAGGGCTACACCTTC.